This TCR beta chain was sequenced for a study of CD8 T cells in ankylosing spondylitis. Points from the study as a whole: Roughly eight highly homologous variants made up a TCR beta motif that seemed to typify ankylosing spondylitis blood.

By quantitative 5'-RACE with molecular barcodes, the TCR beta libraries were made. MiXCR, applied by TCRdb to the 5' RACE reads, yields one record per CDR3 protein. The sample carries about 540,000 distinct CDR3 sequences, approximately 12% recorded once. The CDR3 runs to 15 residues. Trimming pared 3 bases from V and 10 bases from J, leaving 16 bases between. Ten or more counts support this clonotype. Its antigen is not identified. The sample consisted of blood, either unsorted or a sorted T cell fraction (not recorded which). This TCR came from a male donor with ankylosing spondylitis. V is TRBV12-3 or TRBV12-4 and J is TRBJ1-6, with a possible D match to TRBD1 (5 bases). The CDR3 loop is CASSLDGTERSPLHF. The CDR3 DNA reads TGTGCCAGCAGTTTGGACGGGACGGAGAGGTCACCCCTCCACTTT.